A selection of T cell receptor beta chains follows, all from one sample in a study of T cell repertoires in cytomegalovirus infection. No antigens are known for them. In TCRdb, the reads were re-called with MiXCR into one record per CDR3 protein. The data show about 330,000 distinct CDR3 sequences, roughly 34% seen once. The specimen was cultured PBMCs, collected from culture after CMV antigen stimulation. Every receptor here comes from a human donor in good health (CMV status not recorded). Some clones in this sample may be carry-over from other donors' samples. Both conserved end residues are part of each CDR3. The D gene is left open where the match is weak. Clone size is stated in some rows and not others, as once, few, many or a class when expanded.

TGCGCCAGCAGTGTTCAGGGATCCAATGAGCAGTTCTTC,CASSVQGSNEQFF,TRBJ2-1,TRBV10-1,.,few
TGCGCCAGCAGCCAAGATCTAGGACAGGGAAAGAGGTCAAAAAACACCTTC,CASSQDLGQGKRSKNTF,TRBJ1-2,TRBV4-3,TRBD1,.
TGTGCCAGCAGACGAGCACAGGGGAACACTGAAGCTTTCTTT,CASRRAQGNTEAFF,TRBJ1-1,TRBV7-2,.,few
TGTGCCAGCAGGTCCGGGACAGGGGATCGGAACTATGGCTACACCTTC,CASRSGTGDRNYGYTF,TRBJ1-2,TRBV27,TRBD1,.
TGTGCCAGCAGCCCGGGGCTGGGCAGTAATTCACCCCTCCACTTT,CASSPGLGSNSPLHF,TRBJ1-6,TRBV7-3,.,.
TGTGCCAGCAGTGAAGCGGGGGTTTCCTACAATGAGCAGTTCTTC,CASSEAGVSYNEQFF,TRBJ2-1,TRBV6-1,.,.
TGTGCCAGCAGCTTAGGCCAGCGGGAGGACATAGATACGCAGTATTTT,CASSLGQREDIDTQYF,TRBJ2-3,TRBV11-2,TRBD2,.
TGTGCCAGCGGCACAGTTAACACCGGGGAGCTGTTTTTT,CASGTVNTGELFF,TRBJ2-2,TRBV11-3,.,few
TGCAGTGCTAGAGATTCGTACGGGACGGCCCGCAATCAGCCCCAGCATTTT,CSARDSYGTARNQPQHF,TRBJ1-5,TRBV20-1,.,.
TGTGCCAGCAGTTTAGTAGGTGATGAGCAGTTCTTC,CASSLVGDEQFF,TRBJ2-1,TRBV12-3/TRBV12-4,.,.
TGTGCCGTGGGTGGGGCGCAGTTCTTC,CAVGGAQFF,TRBJ2-1,TRBV19,.,.
TGTGCCAGCAGTTACCCCCCTCTAGCAGGGACAGGGGTCACTGAAGCTTTCTTT,CASSYPPLAGTGVTEAFF,TRBJ1-1,TRBV6-5,TRBD1,.
TGTGCCAGCAGCGGACGGACAGCTGGAAACACCATATATTTT,CASSGRTAGNTIYF,TRBJ1-3,TRBV7-9,.,few
TGTGCCAGCTCACCGAGGACAGTGGGTGCGGGATTCCAAGAGACCCAGTACTTC,CASSPRTVGAGFQETQYF,TRBJ2-5,TRBV18,.,.